This T cell receptor (beta chain) was identified during a study of T cell repertoires in cytomegalovirus infection (dated by TCRdb to the late 2010s). Broadly, across the study: Alongside well-studied HLA-B-restricted epitopes, the peptide stimulations were aimed at recently identified HLA-C-restricted CMV epitopes, whose presentation resists viral immunomodulation. Because public TCR beta signatures pointed to carriage of CMV infection together with the matching HLA type, the HLA type of each donor mattered for the analysis. The research as a whole found: In both this cohort and an independent roughly 400-donor cohort, the cumulative frequency of public TCR beta family members distinguished carriers of CMV infection plus the relevant HLA type. The ex vivo response was dominated by HLA-C-restricted CMV-specific TCR beta clonotypes, which also provided the single most frequent clonotype in two of eight donors.

Reads for this sample came from an Illumina HiSeq 1500. TCRdb's own reprocessing of the public reads used fastp at Q25 and MiXCR and kept productive beta chains. Rows with a matching CDR3 protein are joined into one entry that keeps the most common DNA and genes. The sample data list roughly 120,000 distinct CDR3 sequences, and around 28% of these were observed just once. The top ten clonotypes cover roughly 81% of the sample. This clonotype was observed many times. The antigen this receptor binds is unknown. One base away there is no much larger clone; base qualities are not given. In the germline V gene, CDR1 corresponds to SNHLY and CDR2 to FYNNEI. V loses 3 bases of germline sequence and J loses 4 bases, and the interval between the two ends is 9 bases. The CDR3 covers 13 residues, taking in both the cysteine and the phenylalanine. Only the CDR3 DNA stays, 39 bases, in frame from base 1. Read against the paper, the sample's treatment or condition label means: in vitro stimulation with specific CMV peptide epitopes to enrich CMV-specific T cells.

The specimen was CD8+ T cells from cultured PBMCs, collected from culture after CMV antigen stimulation. This TCR derives from a human donor in good health (CMV status not recorded). Some clones in this sample may be carry-over from other donors' samples. The chain couples TRBV2 to TRBJ1-2; no confident D gene assignment can be made. The CDR3 is CASSDRLFYGYTF. The DNA sequence reads TGTGCCAGCAGTGACAGGCTTTTCTATGGCTACACCTTC.